This TCR beta chain was observed in a study of T cell repertoires in cytomegalovirus infection. At the level of the study: Signatures in public TCR beta sequences pointed to both CMV infection and matching HLA type. Study conclusions and caveats: Accumulated public TCR beta family frequency recognized individuals carrying CMV together with the relevant HLA. HLA-C-restricted CMV-specific TCR beta clonotypes prevailed in the ex vivo response.

This clonotype was recorded a few times. Its specificity is not known. TCRdb fed the reads into MiXCR, producing one record per CDR3 protein. Among under 850,000 distinct CDR3 sequences listed, roughly 35% were seen once. The CDR3 runs to 17 residues. Per the germline V gene, CDR1 is GTSNPN and CDR2 is SVGIG (reference sequence). With 0 bases clipped from V and 6 bases from J, the junction kept 13 bases outside the gene matches. Input material: PBMCs. The sequence derives from a human donor in good health (CMV status not recorded). Some clones in this sample may be carry-over from other donors' samples. The gene calls are TRBV30 and TRBJ2-1; 8 bases are a match to TRBD2. CDR3 bases: TGTGCCTGGAGTGTAAGGTCTACCGGGACTAGGGGCAATGAGCAGTTCTTC. It yields the protein CAWSVRSTGTRGNEQFF.